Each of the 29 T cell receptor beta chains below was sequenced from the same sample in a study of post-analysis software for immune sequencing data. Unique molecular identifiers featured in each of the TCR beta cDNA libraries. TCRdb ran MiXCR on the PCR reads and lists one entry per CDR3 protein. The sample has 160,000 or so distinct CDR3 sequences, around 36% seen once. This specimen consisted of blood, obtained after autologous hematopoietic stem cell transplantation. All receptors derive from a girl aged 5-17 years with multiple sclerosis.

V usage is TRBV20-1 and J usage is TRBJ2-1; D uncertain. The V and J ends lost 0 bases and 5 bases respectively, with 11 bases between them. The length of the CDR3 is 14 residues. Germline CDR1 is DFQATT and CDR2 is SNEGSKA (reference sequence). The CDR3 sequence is CSARDYRNHNEQFF. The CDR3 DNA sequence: TGCAGTGCTAGAGATTACCGGAACCACAATGAGCAGTTCTTC.

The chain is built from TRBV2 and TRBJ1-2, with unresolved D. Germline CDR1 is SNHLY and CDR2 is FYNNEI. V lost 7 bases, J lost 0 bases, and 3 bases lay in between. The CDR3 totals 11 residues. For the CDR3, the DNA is TGTGCCAGCAACTCTAACTATGGCTACACCTTC. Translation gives CASNSNYGYTF.

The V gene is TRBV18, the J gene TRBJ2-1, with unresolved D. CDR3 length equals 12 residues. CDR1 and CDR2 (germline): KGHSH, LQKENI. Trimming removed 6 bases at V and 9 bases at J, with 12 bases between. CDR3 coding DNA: TGTGCCAGCTCTCGCGATTTCGGTGAGCAGTTCTTC. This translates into CASSRDFGEQFF.

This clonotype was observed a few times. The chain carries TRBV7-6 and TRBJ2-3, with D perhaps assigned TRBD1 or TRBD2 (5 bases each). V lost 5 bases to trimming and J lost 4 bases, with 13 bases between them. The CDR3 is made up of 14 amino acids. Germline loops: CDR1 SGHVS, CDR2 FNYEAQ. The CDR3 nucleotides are TGTGCCAGCAGCCTTTTAGTGGGGGCAGATACGCAGTATTTT. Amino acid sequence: CASSLLVGADTQYF.

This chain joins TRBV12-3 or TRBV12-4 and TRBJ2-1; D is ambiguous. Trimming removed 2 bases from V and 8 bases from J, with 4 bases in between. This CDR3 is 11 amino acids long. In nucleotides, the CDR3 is TGTGCCAGCAGTTTACGCTATGAGCAGTTCTTC. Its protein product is CASSLRYEQFF.

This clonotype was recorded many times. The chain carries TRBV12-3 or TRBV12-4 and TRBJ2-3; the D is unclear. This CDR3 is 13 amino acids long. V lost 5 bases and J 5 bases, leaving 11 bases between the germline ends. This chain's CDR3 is CASSPGMGDTQYF. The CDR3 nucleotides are TGTGCCAGCAGTCCCGGTATGGGAGATACGCAGTATTTT.

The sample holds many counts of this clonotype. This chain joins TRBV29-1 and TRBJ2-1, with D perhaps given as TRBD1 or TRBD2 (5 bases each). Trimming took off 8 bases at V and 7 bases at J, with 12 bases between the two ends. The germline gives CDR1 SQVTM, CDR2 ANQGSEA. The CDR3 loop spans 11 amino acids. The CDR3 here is CSPAEGNEQFF. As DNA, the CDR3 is TGCAGCCCTGCCGAGGGGAATGAGCAGTTCTTC.

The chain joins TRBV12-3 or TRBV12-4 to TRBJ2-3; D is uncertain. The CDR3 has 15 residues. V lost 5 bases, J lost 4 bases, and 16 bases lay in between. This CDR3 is CASSRNRATADTQYF. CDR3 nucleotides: TGTGCCAGCAGTAGGAACCGGGCGACCGCAGATACGCAGTATTTT.

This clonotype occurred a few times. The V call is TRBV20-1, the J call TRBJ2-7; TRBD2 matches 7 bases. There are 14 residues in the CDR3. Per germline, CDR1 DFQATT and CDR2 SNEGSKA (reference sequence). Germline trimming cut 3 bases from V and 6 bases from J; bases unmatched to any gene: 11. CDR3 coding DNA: TGCAGTGCTAGTCGGGCGGGAGTCGCGGGCGAGCAGTACTTC. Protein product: CSASRAGVAGEQYF.

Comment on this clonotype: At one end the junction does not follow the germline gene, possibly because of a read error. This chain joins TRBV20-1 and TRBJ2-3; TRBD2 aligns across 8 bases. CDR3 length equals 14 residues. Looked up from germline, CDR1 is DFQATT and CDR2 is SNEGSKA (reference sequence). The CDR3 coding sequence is TGCAGTGCTATTAAGGCGGGAGGCACCGATACGCAGTATTTT. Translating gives CSAIKAGGTDTQYF.

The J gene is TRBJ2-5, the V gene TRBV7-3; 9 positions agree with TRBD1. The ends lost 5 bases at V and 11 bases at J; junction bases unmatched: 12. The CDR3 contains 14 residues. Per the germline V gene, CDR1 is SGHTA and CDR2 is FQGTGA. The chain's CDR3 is CASSKGQGINKQYF. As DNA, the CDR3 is TGTGCCAGCAGCAAGGGACAGGGCATCAACAAGCAGTACTTC.

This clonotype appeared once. The CDR3 nucleotides read TGCAGTGCTCCGACTAGCGGGAGTCTCCCAGATACGCAGTATTTT. Translated, it gives CSAPTSGSLPDTQYF. The J gene is TRBJ2-3, the V gene TRBV20-1; 12 bases align to TRBD2. Germline V lookup: CDR1 DFQATT, CDR2 SNEGSKA (reference sequence). The J segment lost 4 bases and the V segment lost 5 bases, leaving 7 bases of the junction unmatched. There are 15 residues in the CDR3.

Here the CDR3 DNA reads TGTGCCAGCAGTACGACCCAAGAGACCCAGTACTTC. Translation gives CASSTTQETQYF. V is TRBV25-1 and J is TRBJ2-5; D remains unclear. The CDR3 totals 12 residues. V was clipped by 5 bases and J by 1 base, with 5 bases between them. Looked up from germline, CDR1 is MGHDK and CDR2 is SYGVNS.

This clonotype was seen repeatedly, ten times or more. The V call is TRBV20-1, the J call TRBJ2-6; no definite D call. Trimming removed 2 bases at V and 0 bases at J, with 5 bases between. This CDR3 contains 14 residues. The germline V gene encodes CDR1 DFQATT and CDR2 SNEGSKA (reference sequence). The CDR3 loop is CSARYGSGANVLTF. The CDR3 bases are TGCAGTGCTAGATACGGCTCTGGGGCCAACGTCCTGACTTTC.

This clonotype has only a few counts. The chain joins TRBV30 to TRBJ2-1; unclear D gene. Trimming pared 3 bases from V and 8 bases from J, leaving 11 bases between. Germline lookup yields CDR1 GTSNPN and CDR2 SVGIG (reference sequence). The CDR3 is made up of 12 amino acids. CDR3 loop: CAWRARIDEQFF. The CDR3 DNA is TGTGCCTGGAGGGCACGCATCGATGAGCAGTTCTTC.

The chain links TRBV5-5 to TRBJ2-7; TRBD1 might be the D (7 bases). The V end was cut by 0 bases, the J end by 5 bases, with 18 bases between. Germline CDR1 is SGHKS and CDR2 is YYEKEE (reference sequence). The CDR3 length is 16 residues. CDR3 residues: CASSLGEMAGGHEQYF. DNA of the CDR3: TGTGCCAGCAGCTTGGGGGAGATGGCAGGGGGGCACGAGCAGTACTTC.

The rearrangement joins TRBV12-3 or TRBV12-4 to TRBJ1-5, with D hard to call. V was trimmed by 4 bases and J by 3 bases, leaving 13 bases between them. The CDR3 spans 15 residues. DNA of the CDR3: TGTGCCAGCAGTTACATACCGGGTGACAATCAGCCCCAGCATTTT. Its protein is CASSYIPGDNQPQHF.

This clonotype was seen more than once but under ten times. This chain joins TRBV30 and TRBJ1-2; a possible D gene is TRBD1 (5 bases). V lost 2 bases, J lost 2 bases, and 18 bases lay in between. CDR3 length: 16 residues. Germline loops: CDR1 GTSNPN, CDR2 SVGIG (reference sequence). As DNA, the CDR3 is TGTGCCTGGAGTAAACTCGGGGGGACTAAGAACTATGGCTACACCTTC. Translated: CAWSKLGGTKNYGYTF.

The DNA of the CDR3 is TGTGCCAGCAATGGGGGGTATATCGGAAAACTGTTTTTT. Amino acid sequence: CASNGGYIGKLFF. This sequence joins TRBV6-1 and TRBJ1-4, with D possibly being TRBD1 (5 bases). The CDR3 totals 13 residues. Trimming removed 7 bases from V and 10 bases from J, with 16 bases in between. The germline V gene has CDR1 MNHNS and CDR2 SASEGT.

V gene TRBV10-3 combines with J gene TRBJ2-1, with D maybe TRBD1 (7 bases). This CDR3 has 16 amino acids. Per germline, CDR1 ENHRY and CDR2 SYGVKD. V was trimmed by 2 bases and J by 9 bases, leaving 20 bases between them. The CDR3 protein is CAISEPEGLRDSEQFF. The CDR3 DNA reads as TGTGCCATCAGTGAGCCCGAAGGTCTGCGGGACAGTGAGCAGTTCTTC.

CDR3 region: CASSLLETSGSNEQFF. As DNA, the CDR3 is TGCGCCAGCAGCTTGTTGGAGACTAGCGGGAGTAATGAGCAGTTCTTC. The V gene is TRBV5-1, the J gene TRBJ2-1; 12 bases line up with TRBD2. The J segment lost 7 bases and the V segment lost 1 base, leaving 6 bases of the junction unmatched. The CDR3 has 16 residues. CDR1 and CDR2 (germline): SGHRS, YFSETQ.

This CDR3 reads CSARDPSGTYNEQFF. The CDR3 nucleotides are TGCAGTGCTAGAGACCCGTCCGGGACCTACAATGAGCAGTTCTTC. V usage is TRBV20-1 and J usage is TRBJ2-1, with D perhaps TRBD2 (5 bases). The V end lost 0 bases, the J end lost 2 bases, and 11 bases lay between the germline ends. The CDR3 sequence is 15 residues long. CDR1 and CDR2 from the germline V gene are DFQATT and SNEGSKA (reference sequence).

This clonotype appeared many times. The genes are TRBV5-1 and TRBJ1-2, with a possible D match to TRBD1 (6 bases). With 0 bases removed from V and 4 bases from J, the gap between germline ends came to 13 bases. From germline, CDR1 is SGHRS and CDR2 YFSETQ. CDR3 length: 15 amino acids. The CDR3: CASSLGTVSGYGYTF. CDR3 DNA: TGCGCCAGCAGCTTGGGGACAGTTTCGGGCTATGGCTACACCTTC.

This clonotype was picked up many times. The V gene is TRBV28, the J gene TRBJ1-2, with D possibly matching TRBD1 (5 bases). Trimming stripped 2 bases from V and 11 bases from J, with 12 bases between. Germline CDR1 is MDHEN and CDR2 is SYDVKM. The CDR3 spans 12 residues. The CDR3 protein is CASSLQGRLYTF. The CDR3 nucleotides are TGTGCCAGCAGTTTACAGGGTCGATTATACACCTTC.

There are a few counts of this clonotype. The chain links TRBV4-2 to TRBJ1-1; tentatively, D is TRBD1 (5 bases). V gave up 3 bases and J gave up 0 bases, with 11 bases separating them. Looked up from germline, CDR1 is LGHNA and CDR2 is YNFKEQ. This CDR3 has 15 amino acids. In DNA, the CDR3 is TGTGCCAGCAGCCAGCCAGACAGCATGAACACTGAAGCTTTCTTT. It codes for CASSQPDSMNTEAFF.

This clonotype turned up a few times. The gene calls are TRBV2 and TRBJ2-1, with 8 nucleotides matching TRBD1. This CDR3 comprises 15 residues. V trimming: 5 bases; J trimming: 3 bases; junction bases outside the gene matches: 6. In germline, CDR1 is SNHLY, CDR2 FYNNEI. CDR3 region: CASSTQGAHYNEQFF. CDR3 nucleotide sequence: TGTGCCAGCAGTACCCAGGGGGCCCACTACAATGAGCAGTTCTTC.

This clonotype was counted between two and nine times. For the CDR3, the DNA is TGTGCCAGCAGTTTAACTCGGGACGGGAATGAGCAGTTCTTC. Its protein product is CASSLTRDGNEQFF. The J gene is TRBJ2-1, the V gene TRBV27; TRBD1 or TRBD2 may be the D gene (5 bases each). The V gene lost 2 bases and the J gene lost 7 bases, with 12 bases spanning the gap. This CDR3 contains 14 residues. Germline CDR1 MNHEY, CDR2 SMNVEV (reference sequence).

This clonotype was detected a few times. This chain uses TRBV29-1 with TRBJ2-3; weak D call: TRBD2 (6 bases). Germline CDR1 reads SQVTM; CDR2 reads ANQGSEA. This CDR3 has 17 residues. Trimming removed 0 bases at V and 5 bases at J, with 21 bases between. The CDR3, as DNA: TGCAGCGTTGAAGATCCTGACCTAGCGAATTACGGAGATACGCAGTATTTT. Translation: CSVEDPDLANYGDTQYF.

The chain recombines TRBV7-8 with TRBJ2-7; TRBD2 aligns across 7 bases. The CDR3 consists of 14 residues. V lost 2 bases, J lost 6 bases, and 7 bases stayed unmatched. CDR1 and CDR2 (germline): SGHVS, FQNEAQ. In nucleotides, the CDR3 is TGTGCCAGCAGCTTAAGTATGGCGGGAGCCGAGCAGTACTTC. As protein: CASSLSMAGAEQYF.